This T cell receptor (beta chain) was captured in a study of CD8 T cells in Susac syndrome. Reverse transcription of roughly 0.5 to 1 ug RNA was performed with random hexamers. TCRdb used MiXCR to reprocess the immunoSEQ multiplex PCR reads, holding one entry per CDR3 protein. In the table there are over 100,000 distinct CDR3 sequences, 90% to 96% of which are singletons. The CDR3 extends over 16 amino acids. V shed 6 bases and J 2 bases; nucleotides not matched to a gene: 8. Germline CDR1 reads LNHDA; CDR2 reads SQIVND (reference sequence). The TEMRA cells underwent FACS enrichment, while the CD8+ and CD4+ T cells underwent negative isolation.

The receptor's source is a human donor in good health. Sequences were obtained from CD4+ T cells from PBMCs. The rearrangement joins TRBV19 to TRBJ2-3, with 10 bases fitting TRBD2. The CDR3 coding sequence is TGTGCCAGTAGCGACCCTAGCGGGGGATACACAGATACGCAGTATTTT. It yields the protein CASSDPSGGYTDTQYF.